This T cell receptor beta chain was obtained from a study of T cells after yellow fever vaccination. Study summary: For low cell numbers, libraries were made with SMART-Seq v4 Ultra Low Input. Study-level points and caveats: Few clonotypes appeared in both CD4 and CD8 compartments.

This clonotype has a count of ten or more. Its antigen is currently unknown. TCRdb passed the 5' RACE reads through MiXCR, listing each CDR3 protein once. The table has about 30,000 distinct CDR3 sequences, less than 5.5% seen once. This CDR3 has 13 amino acids. The ends were cut back, 5 bases at V and 3 bases at J, with 11 bases in the middle. Germline V gene lookup returns CDR1 MNHEY and CDR2 SMNVEV (reference sequence). This TCR came from a young man who received the YFV17D yellow fever vaccine. The genes are TRBV27 and TRBJ2-7; D is ambiguous. Specimen: CD8+ T cells sorted from PBMCs, collected 10 days after the yellow fever booster vaccination. The CDR3 spells CASSGNTGYEQYF. In DNA, the CDR3 is TGTGCCAGCAGTGGAAACACTGGCTACGAGCAGTACTTC.